These 13 T cell receptor beta chains originate from one sample sequenced in a study of tumor-infiltrating lymphocytes in primary liver carcinoma. Priming with a constant-region primer yielded TCR beta cDNA from about 540 ng total RNA. Slightly modified ARM-PCR served as the procedure for the TCR beta libraries. These libraries came from three rounds of nested multiplex PCR. Primers for the first two PCR rounds were TRBV1-TRBV30 forward primers and a C-beta reverse primer (approximately 10 cycles per round). One entry per CDR3 protein, called by TCRdb with MiXCR from the multiplex PCR reads. The sample lists approximately 190,000 distinct CDR3 sequences, 70% to 90% seen once, with around 18% in the top ten. Extraction of RNA together with DNA used about 17-30 mg of unsorted bulk tissue. What was sequenced was tumor tissue from primary liver carcinoma. The receptors here all came from a man aged 40-49 years with primary liver carcinoma and hepatitis B virus infection.

Concerning this clonotype: As the CDR3 is not closed by the conserved phenylalanine or tryptophan, this likely results from a read error. CDR3 in amino acids: CASSENLMGAAVAETQYL. CDR3 in DNA: TGTGCCAGCAGTGAAAATTTAATGGGGGCGGCCGTTGCAGAGACCCAGTACCTC. The genes are TRBV6-1 and TRBJ2-5; D possibly corresponds to TRBD1 (6 bases). The CDR3 is 18 residues long. From germline, CDR1 is MNHNS and CDR2 SASEGT. The V gene lost 2 bases and the J gene lost 4 bases, with 23 bases spanning the gap.

Points on this clonotype: Likely a read error: the CDR3 ends without its conserved phenylalanine or tryptophan. It is unclear where the CDR3 begins or ends on the DNA, so no DNA is shown, and the CDR3 is as TCRdb lists it. The rearrangement links TRBV6-1 to TRBJ2-7; the tabulated D call, TRBD1, remains unverified against the DNA. The CDR3 comprises 13 residues, both ends counted. CDR1 MNHNS and CDR2 SASEGT come from the germline V gene. The CDR3 spells CASSITGLYEQYY.

The chain recombines TRBV29-1 with TRBJ2-2; D is undetermined. CDR1 SQVTM and CDR2 ANQGSEA come from the germline V gene. There are 12 residues in the CDR3. V shed 1 base and J shed 12 bases, with 12 bases lying between them. The CDR3: CSVEANTAKLFF. The CDR3 DNA reads TGCAGCGTTGAAGCGAACACCGCGAAGCTGTTTTTT.

The CDR3 DNA follows: TGTGCCAGCAGGGAAACGACGGACAGGGGCGGATATAGCAATCAGCCACGGCATTTT. Its protein product is CASRETTDRGGYSNQPRHF. The chain links TRBV7-9 to TRBJ1-5; 9 bases are a match to TRBD1. The CDR3 runs to 19 residues. V was pared by 6 bases and J by 15 bases, with 30 bases of the junction left unmatched. Germline loops: CDR1 SEHNR, CDR2 FQNEAQ (reference sequence).

The chain couples TRBV4-1 to TRBJ2-3; D not resolved. The germline CDR1 and CDR2 sequences are MGHRA and YSYEKL. The CDR3 covers 13 residues. With 5 bases removed from V and 3 bases from J, the gap between germline ends came to 9 bases. CDR3 sequence reads: CASSMYRTDTQYF. The DNA of the CDR3 is TGCGCCAGCAGCATGTACAGAACAGATACGCAGTATTTT.

This clonotype was picked up one time. One junction end disagrees with the germline gene, perhaps due to a read error. The genes are TRBV29-1 and TRBJ2-6, with TRBD2 as a possible D gene (6 bases). The V gene's germline CDR1 is SQVTM and CDR2 ANQGSEA. This CDR3 has 15 amino acids. The chain's CDR3 is CSVAWGDSGANGLTF. CDR3 coding DNA: TGTAGCGTAGCCTGGGGGGACTCTGGGGCCAACGGCCTGACTTTC.

Note on this clonotype: The conserved phenylalanine or tryptophan is not found at the CDR3 terminus, so this likely reflects a read error. V and J are TRBV30 and TRBJ1-3, with D uncertain. The CDR3 is 16 amino acids. V was pared by 2 bases and J by 0 bases, with 14 bases between. Germline-derived CDR1 and CDR2 are GTSNPN and SVGIG (reference sequence). CDR3 residues: CAWSPLAGYSGNTIYI. The CDR3 DNA reads TGTGCCTGGAGTCCTCTGGCAGGATACTCTGGAAACACCATATATATT.

On this clonotype itself: One end of the junction does not line up with germline, which may come from a read error. V and J are TRBV6-2 or TRBV6-3 and TRBJ2-5; tentatively, D is TRBD2 (5 bases). The CDR3 loop spans 15 amino acids. The germline gives CDR1 MNHEY, CDR2 SVGEGT. DNA for the CDR3: TGTGCCAGCAGTTCCCCCGGGATACATCAAGAGACTCAGTACTTC. Protein: CASSSPGIHQETQYF.

About this clonotype itself: An end of the junction differs from the germline gene, which may be a read error. V is TRBV29-1 and J is TRBJ1-1; TRBD1 agrees at 8 bases. CDR3 length: 15 amino acids. Looked up from germline, CDR1 is SQVTM and CDR2 is ANQGSEA. The CDR3 here is CNGGQEGYQNTGALF. In DNA, the CDR3 is TGTAACGGGGGACAGGAAGGCTATCAGAACACTGGAGCTCTCTTT.

V gene TRBV5-5 combines with J gene TRBJ2-1; no definite D call. Trimming pared 3 bases from V and 6 bases from J, leaving 16 bases between. The CDR3 length is 15 residues. Germline-derived CDR1 and CDR2 are SGHKS and YYEKEE (reference sequence). Written as DNA, the CDR3 is TGTGCCAGCAGCTCGGGTCTCGGTACGGTCAATGAGCAGTTCTTC. Translated: CASSSGLGTVNEQFF.

In regard to this clonotype: A read error is possible here, since a much larger clone lies one base away. This chain links TRBV28 with TRBJ1-2; 8 bases align to TRBD1. Germline values: CDR1 MDHEN, CDR2 SYDVKM. The CDR3 has 13 amino acids. The CDR3 spells CTSSPGGTGGYTF. DNA for the CDR3: TGTACCAGCAGTCCAGGCGGGACAGGCGGCTACACCTTC.

On this clonotype: In this CDR3 the conserved last residue, phenylalanine or tryptophan, is missing, so a read error is likely. This chain uses TRBV12-3 or TRBV12-4 with TRBJ1-2, with D hard to call. The V gene lost 1 base and the J gene lost 8 bases, with 8 bases spanning the gap. The CDR3 spans 12 residues. CDR3 sequence (DNA): TGTGCCAGCAGTTTAGATGGTCGCGGCTACACCATC. Protein: CASSLDGRGYTI.

A remark on this clonotype: A much bigger clone sits one base away, suggesting this may be a read error. The chain links TRBV28 to TRBJ1-5; 8 bases are a match to TRBD1. CDR1 and CDR2 (germline): MDHEN, SYDVKM. The CDR3 loop spans 14 amino acids. CDR3 sequence (DNA): TGTCCCAGCAGTCTGACAGGGGCGACTCAGCCCCAGCATTTT. Translated, it gives CPSSLTGATQPQHF. The variable domain in full, with the rest retrieved from reference TRBV28 and TRBJ1-5, is DVKVTQSSRYLVKRTGEKVFLECVQDMDHENMFWYRQDPGLGLRLIYFSYDVKMKEKGDIPEGYSVSREKKERFSLILESASTNQTSMYLCPSSLTGATQPQHFGDGTRLSIL.